The rows below give T cell receptor beta chains drawn from one sample of a study of shared clonotypes between healthy human individuals. TCRdb's table, derived via immunoSEQ multiplex PCR, lists solely in-frame clones and lacks some. The data show about 480,000 clones, 79% seen once. The sequenced sample was PBMCs. These receptors were collected from a woman aged 40 to 50 in good health. Some clones in this sample may be carry-over from other donors' samples. Each CDR3 is given with its conserved first and last residue. Fields, in order: V gene, CDR3 length, J gene, CDR3 protein.

TRBV28	17	TRBJ2-1	CASALPSGVGGYNEQFF
TRBV10-3	15	TRBJ2-1	CAISEGGTFYNEQFF
TRBV28	14	TRBJ1-4	CASSLRQDNEKLFF
TRBV30	13	TRBJ2-5	CAWTTGVGETQYF
TRBV11-3	14	TRBJ2-5	CASSLSGFQETQYF
TRBV18	15	TRBJ2-2	CASSQTTLADGELFF
TRBV29-1	14	TRBJ1-4	CSVWDRGTNEKLFF
TRBV4-3	14	TRBJ2-6	CASSQTSGANVLTF
TRBV15	14	TRBJ2-1	CATSRDDAVGGQFF
TRBV7-2	15	-	CASSESGTRSYEQYF
TRBV25-1	15	TRBJ2-2	CASRSRTADTGELFF
TRBV7-2	14	TRBJ1-2	CASSPWTFGSGYTF
TRBV28	14	TRBJ2-7	CASSRWTGGYEQYF
TRBV7-2	14	TRBJ1-1	CASSLPGRDTEAFF
TRBV6-5	13	TRBJ1-1	CASSYGPGPEAFF
TRBV28	16	TRBJ1-1	CASSLLGGEMNTEAFF
TRBV11-2	14	TRBJ1-5	CASSFGTANQPQHF
TRBV7-8	14	TRBJ2-3	CASSLSGGTDTQYF
TRBV5-5	14	TRBJ2-3	CASSPLWYTDTQYF
TRBV28	14	TRBJ1-1	CASSLGQGRREAFF
TRBV28	11	TRBJ1-1	CASRWNTEAFF
TRBV4-3	18	TRBJ2-2	CASSLRPTGLSNTGELFF
TRBV7-2	16	TRBJ2-1	CASSPRTGGAYNEQFF
TRBV28	16	TRBJ2-3	CASSILSGRFSDTQYF
TRBV7-7	15	TRBJ2-1	CASSSLAGGHNEQFF
TRBV19	13	TRBJ2-5	CASEGTGQETQYF
TRBV5-1	15	TRBJ2-7	CASRSGQGAGYEQYF
TRBV28	13	TRBJ2-7	CASSLGGINEQYF
TRBV9	17	TRBJ2-2	CASSVAGLAGGAGELFF
TRBV4-2	14	TRBJ2-5	CASSQEGPGETQYF
TRBV27	21	TRBJ2-6	CASSLARGRGAFLSGANVLTF
TRBV2	15	TRBJ2-2	CASSDGATSTGELFF
TRBV11-3	14	TRBJ2-1	CASSKPGRAHEQFF